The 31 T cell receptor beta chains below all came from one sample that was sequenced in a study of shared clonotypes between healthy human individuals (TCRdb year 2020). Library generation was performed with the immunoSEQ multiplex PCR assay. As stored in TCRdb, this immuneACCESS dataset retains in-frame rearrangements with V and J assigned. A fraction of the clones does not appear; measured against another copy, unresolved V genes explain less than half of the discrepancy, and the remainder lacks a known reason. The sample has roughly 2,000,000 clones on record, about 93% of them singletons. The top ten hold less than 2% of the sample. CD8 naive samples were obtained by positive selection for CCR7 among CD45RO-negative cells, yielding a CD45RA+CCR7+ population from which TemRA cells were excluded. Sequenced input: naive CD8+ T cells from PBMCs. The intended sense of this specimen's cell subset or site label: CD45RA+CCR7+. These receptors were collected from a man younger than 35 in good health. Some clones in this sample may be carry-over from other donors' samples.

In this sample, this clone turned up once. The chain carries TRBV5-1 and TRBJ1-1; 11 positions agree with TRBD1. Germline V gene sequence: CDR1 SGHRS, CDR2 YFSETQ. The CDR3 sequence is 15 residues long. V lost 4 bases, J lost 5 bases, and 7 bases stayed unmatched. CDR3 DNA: TGCGCCAGCAGCCCCTGGACAGGGGGCGCAACTGAAGCTTTCTTT. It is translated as CASSPWTGGATEAFF.

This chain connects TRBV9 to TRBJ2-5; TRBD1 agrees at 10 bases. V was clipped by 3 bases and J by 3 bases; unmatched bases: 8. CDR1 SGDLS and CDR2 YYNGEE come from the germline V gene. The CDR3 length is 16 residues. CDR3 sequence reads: CASSGPRGTGEETQYF. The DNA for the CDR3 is TGTGCCAGCAGCGGTCCCCGTGGGACAGGGGAAGAGACCCAGTACTTC. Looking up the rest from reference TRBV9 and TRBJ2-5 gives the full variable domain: DSGVTQTPKHLITATGQRVTLRCSPRSGDLSVYWYQQSLDQGLQFLIQYYNGEERAKGNILERFSAQQFPDLHSELNLSSLELGDSALYFCASSGPRGTGEETQYFGPGTRLLVL.

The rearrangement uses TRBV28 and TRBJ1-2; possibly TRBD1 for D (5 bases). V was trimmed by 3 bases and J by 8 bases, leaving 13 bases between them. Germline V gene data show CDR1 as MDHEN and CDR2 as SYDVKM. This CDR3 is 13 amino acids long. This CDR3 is CASSFMTKGGYTF. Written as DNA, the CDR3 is TGTGCCAGCAGTTTTATGACGAAGGGGGGCTACACCTTC.

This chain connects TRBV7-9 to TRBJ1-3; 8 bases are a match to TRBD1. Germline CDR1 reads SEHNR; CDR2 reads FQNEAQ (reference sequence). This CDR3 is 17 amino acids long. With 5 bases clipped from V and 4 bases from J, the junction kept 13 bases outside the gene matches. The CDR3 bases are TGTGCCAGCAGCCGAGTGGGGCAGGGGGCGAGGGGAAACACCATATATTTT. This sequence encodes CASSRVGQGARGNTIYF.

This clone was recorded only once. The CDR3, as DNA: TGCGCCAGCAGCCATCGCGACCCGGGACACGAAAACTACAATGAGCAGTTCTTC. Its protein product is CASSHRDPGHENYNEQFF. The V and J genes are TRBV4-1 and TRBJ2-1; possible D gene TRBD1, 6 bases. CDR3 length: 18 residues. V lost 3 bases and J lost 3, with 21 bases in between. The germline V gene encodes CDR1 MGHRA and CDR2 YSYEKL.

This chain's CDR3 is CASSPSFGPMGTDTQYF. In nucleotides, the CDR3 is TGTGCCAGCAGTCCCTCCTTTGGACCCATGGGGACAGATACGCAGTATTTT. V is TRBV27 and J is TRBJ2-3; D remains ambiguous. Trimming pared 5 bases from V and 3 bases from J, leaving 21 bases between. CDR3 size: 17 residues. Germline V gene sequence: CDR1 MNHEY, CDR2 SMNVEV (reference sequence).

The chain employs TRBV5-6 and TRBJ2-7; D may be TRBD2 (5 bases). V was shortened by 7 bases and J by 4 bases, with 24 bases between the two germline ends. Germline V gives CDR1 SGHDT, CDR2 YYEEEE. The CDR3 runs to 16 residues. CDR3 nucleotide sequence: TGTGCCAGCCGAAGTTTGCGGGCGGTCGATAATTACGAGCAGTACTTC. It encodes CASRSLRAVDNYEQYF.

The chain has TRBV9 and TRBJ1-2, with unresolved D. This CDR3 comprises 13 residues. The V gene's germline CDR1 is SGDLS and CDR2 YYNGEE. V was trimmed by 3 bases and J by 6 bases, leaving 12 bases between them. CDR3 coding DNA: TGTGCCAGCAGCGGCAAAACAAGTGATGGCTACACCTTC. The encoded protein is CASSGKTSDGYTF.

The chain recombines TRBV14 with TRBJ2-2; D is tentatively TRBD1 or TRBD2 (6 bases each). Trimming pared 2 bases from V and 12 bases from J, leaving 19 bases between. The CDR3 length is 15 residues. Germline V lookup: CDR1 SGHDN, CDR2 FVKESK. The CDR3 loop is CASSQYRTAGPKLFF. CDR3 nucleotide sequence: TGTGCCAGCAGCCAATATCGGACAGCGGGCCCCAAGCTGTTTTTT.

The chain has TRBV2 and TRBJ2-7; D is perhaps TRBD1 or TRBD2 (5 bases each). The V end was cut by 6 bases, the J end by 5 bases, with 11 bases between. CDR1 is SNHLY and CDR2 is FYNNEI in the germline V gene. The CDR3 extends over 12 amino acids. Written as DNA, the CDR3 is TGTGCCAGCAGCCTCCGGGGCGACGAGCAGTACTTC. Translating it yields CASSLRGDEQYF.

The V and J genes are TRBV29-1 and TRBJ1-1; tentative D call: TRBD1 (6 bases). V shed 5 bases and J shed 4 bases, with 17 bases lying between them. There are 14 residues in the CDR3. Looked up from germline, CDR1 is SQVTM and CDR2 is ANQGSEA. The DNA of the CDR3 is TGCAGCGTTCCCCGGGGGGGCGCGAGCACTGAAGCTTTCTTT. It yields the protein CSVPRGGASTEAFF.

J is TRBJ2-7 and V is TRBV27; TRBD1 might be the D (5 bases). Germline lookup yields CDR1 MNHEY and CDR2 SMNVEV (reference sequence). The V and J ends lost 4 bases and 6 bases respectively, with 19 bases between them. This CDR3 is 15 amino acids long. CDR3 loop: CASSSRQWLLSEQYF. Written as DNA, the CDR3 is TGTGCCAGCAGTTCGAGACAGTGGCTTCTCTCCGAGCAGTACTTC.

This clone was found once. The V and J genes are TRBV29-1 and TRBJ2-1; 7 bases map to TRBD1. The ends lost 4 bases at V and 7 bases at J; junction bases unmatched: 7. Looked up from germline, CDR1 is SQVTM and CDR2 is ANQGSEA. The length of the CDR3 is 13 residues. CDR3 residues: CSVVVRGLNEQFF. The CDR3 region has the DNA TGCAGCGTTGTAGTTAGGGGGCTTAATGAGCAGTTCTTC.

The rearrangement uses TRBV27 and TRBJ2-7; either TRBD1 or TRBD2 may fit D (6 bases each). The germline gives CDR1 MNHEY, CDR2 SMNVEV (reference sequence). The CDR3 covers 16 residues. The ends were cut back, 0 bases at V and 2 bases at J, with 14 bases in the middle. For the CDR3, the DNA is TGTGCCAGCAGTTTATCTAGGGGGGAATGGACCTACGAGCAGTACTTC. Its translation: CASSLSRGEWTYEQYF.

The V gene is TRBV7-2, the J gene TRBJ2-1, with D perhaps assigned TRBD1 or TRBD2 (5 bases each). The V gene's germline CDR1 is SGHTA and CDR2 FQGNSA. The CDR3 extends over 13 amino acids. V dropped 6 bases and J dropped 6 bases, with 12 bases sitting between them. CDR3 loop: CASSEGQGNEQFF. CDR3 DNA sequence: TGTGCCAGCAGTGAGGGGCAGGGCAATGAGCAGTTCTTC.

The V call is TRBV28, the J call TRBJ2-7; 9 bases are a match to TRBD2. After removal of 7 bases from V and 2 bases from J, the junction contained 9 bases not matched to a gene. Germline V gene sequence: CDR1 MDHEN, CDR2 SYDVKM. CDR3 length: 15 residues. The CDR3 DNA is TGTGCCAGCAAACCCGGGACTAGCATTCCCTACGAGCAGTACTTC. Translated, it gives CASKPGTSIPYEQYF.

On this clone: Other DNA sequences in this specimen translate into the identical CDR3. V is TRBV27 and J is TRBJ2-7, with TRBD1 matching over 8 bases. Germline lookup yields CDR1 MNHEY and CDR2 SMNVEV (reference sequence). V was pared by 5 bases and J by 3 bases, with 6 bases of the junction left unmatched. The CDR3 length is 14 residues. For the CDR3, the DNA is TGTGCCAGCAGTCTCGGACAGGGTCTCTACGAGCAGTACTTC. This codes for CASSLGQGLYEQYF.

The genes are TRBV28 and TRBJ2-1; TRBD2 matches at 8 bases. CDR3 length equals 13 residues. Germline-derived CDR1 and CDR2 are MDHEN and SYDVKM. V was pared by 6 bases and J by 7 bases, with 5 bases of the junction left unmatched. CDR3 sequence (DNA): TGTGCCAGCAGCCGCGCGGGGGGAAATGAGCAGTTCTTC. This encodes CASSRAGGNEQFF.

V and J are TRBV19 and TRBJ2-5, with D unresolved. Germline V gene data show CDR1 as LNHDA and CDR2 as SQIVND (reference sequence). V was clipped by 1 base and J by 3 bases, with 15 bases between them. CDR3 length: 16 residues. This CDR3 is CASSIGRALLEETQYF. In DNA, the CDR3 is TGTGCCAGTAGTATAGGAAGGGCTTTGCTAGAAGAGACCCAGTACTTC.

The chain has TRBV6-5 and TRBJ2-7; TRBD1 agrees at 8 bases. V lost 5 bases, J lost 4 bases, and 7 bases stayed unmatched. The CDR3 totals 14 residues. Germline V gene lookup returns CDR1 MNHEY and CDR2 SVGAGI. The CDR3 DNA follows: TGTGCCAGCAGTCCTAGAGGACAGGGTTACGAGCAGTACTTC. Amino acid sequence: CASSPRGQGYEQYF.

This CDR3 reads CASSMVATNEKLFF. The CDR3, as DNA: TGTGCCAGCAGTATGGTAGCAACTAATGAAAAACTGTTTTTT. The chain couples TRBV28 to TRBJ1-4; the D is unclear. The germline V gene encodes CDR1 MDHEN and CDR2 SYDVKM. CDR3 length: 14 residues. V was clipped by 5 bases and J by 0 bases, with 7 bases between them. Based on the CDR3 plus reference TRBV28 and TRBJ1-4, the full variable domain is DVKVTQSSRYLVKRTGEKVFLECVQDMDHENMFWYRQDPGLGLRLIYFSYDVKMKEKGDIPEGYSVSREKKERFSLILESASTNQTSMYLCASSMVATNEKLFFGSGTQLSVL.

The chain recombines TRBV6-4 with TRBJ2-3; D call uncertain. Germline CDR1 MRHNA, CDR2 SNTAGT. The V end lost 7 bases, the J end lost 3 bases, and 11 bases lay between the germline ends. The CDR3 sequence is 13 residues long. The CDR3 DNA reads TGTGCCAGCACTAGACGTACAACAGATACGCAGTATTTT. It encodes CASTRRTTDTQYF.

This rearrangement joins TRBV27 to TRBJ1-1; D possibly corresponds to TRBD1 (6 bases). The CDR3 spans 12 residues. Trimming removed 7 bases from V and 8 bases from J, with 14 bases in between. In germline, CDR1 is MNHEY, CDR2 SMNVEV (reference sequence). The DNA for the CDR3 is TGTGCCAGCAAAGGTGGGGGGCTCGAAGCTTTCTTT. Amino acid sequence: CASKGGGLEAFF.

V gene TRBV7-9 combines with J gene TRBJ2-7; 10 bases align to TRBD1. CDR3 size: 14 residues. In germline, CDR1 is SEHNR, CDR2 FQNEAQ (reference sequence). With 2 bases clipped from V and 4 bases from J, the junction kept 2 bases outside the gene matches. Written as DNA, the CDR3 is TGTGCCAGCAGCTTAAGGGGACAGGGGTACGAGCAGTACTTC. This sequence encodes CASSLRGQGYEQYF.

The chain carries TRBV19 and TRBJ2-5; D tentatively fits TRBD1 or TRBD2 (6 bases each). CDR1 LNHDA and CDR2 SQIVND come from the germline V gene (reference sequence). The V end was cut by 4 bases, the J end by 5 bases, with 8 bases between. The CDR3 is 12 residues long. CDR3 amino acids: CASSRGAETQYF. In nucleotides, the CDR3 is TGTGCCAGTAGTAGGGGGGCCGAGACCCAGTACTTC. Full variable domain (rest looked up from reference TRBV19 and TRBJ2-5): DGGITQSPKYLFRKEGQNVTLSCEQNLNHDAMYWYRQDPGQGLRLIYYSQIVNDFQKGDIAEGYSVSREKKESFPLTVTSAQKNPTAFYLCASSRGAETQYFGPGTRLLVL.

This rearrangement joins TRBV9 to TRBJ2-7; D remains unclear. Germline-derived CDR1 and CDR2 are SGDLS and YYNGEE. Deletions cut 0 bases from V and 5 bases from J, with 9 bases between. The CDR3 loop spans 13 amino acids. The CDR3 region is CASSVGPVDEQYF. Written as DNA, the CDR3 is TGTGCCAGCAGCGTAGGCCCCGTGGACGAGCAGTACTTC.

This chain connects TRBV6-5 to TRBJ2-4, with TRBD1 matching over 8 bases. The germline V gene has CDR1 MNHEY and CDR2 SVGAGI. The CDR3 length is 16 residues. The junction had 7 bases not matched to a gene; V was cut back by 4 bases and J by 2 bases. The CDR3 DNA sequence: TGTGCCAGCAGTTCTGGACAGGGATGGTCCAAAAACATTCAGTACTTC. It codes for CASSSGQGWSKNIQYF.

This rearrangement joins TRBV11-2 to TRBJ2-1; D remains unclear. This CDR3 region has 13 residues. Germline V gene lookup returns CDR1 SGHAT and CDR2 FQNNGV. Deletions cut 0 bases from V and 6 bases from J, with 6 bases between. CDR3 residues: CASSLEPSNEQFF. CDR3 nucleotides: TGTGCCAGCAGCTTAGAACCCAGCAATGAGCAGTTCTTC.

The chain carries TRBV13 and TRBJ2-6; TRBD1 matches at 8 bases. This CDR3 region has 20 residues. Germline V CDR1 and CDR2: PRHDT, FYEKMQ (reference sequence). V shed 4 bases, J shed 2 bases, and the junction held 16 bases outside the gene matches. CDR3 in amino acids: CASSSTEALQGAAGANVLTF. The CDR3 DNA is TGTGCCAGCAGCTCGACAGAGGCACTCCAGGGGGCTGCTGGGGCCAACGTCCTGACTTTC.

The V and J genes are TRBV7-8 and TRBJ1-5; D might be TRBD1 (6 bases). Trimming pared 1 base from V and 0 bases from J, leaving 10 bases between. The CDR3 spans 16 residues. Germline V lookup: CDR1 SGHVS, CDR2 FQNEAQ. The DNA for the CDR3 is TGTGCCAGCAGCTTAGAAAGGGGGGCTAGCAATCAGCCCCAGCATTTT. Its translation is CASSLERGASNQPQHF. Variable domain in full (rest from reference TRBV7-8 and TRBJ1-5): GAGVSQSPRYKVAKRGQDVALRCDPISGHVSLFWYQQALGQGPEFLTYFQNEAQLDKSGLPSDRFFAERPEGSVSTLKIQRTQQEDSAVYLCASSLERGASNQPQHFGDGTRLSIL.

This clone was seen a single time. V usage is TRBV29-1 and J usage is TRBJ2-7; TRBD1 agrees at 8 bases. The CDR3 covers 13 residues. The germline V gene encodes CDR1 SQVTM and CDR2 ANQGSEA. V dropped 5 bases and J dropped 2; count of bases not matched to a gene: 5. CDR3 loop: CSVLDREAYEQYF. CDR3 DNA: TGCAGCGTTTTGGACAGGGAGGCCTACGAGCAGTACTTC.